This TCR beta chain appears in the sequencing data of a study of T cells expressing NK-cell markers. Using the 5' RACE reads, TCRdb records one entry per CDR3 protein without DNA. This sample's table reports some 110,000 distinct CDR3 sequences. The CDR3 loop spans 15 amino acids. Per the germline V gene, CDR1 is LGHNA and CDR2 is YSLEER. Specimen: blood T cells: a sorted CD56 or NKG2C T cell subset, CD4+ or CD8+ T cells, or bulk PBMC T cells (not recorded which). This TCR was recovered from a woman aged 18 to 69 in good health. J is TRBJ2-7 and V is TRBV4-3; the D call from TCRdb, TRBD2, cannot be confirmed without DNA. Here the CDR3 reads CASSPSSGSGYEQYF.